What follows are 13 T cell receptor beta chains derived from one specimen sequenced in a study of tumor-infiltrating lymphocytes in primary liver carcinoma. TCR beta cDNA was made from approximately 500 ng total RNA with a constant-region primer. TCR beta libraries came from three nested multiplex PCR rounds using slightly modified ARM-PCR. The opening two PCR rounds, about 11 cycles each, paired TRBV1-TRBV30 forward primers with a C-beta reverse primer. TCRdb analysed the multiplex PCR reads with MiXCR anew, one entry per CDR3 protein. This sample yields a few hundred thousand distinct CDR3 sequences, of which 50% to 75% are seen a single time; approximately 15% belongs to the top ten. Out of unsorted whole blood came the blood RNA, and germline DNA was extracted as well. The sequencing input was peripheral blood. These receptors originate from a woman in her 30s with primary liver carcinoma and hepatitis B virus infection.

The rearrangement links TRBV11-2 to TRBJ2-3; D possibly corresponds to TRBD1 (5 bases). The DNA end lines up better with TRBJ1-5; the J call may be wrong. CDR3 length: 16 residues. Per germline, CDR1 SGHAT and CDR2 FQNNGV. The CDR3 DNA reads TGTGCCAGCAGGCCTAGCGGGAGGCTTGGGGCAGATACACAGCATTTT. Residues: CASRPSGRLGADTQHF.

The rearrangement links TRBV6-1 to TRBJ1-5, with a weak D call TRBD1 (5 bases). The V end was cut by 1 base, the J end by 8 bases, with 15 bases between. The V gene's germline CDR1 is MNHNS and CDR2 SASEGT. This CDR3 spans 15 amino acids. The CDR3 nucleotides read TGTGCCAGCAGTGAAGGTTCAGGGTTCCGGAAGCCCCAGCATTTT. Protein sequence: CASSEGSGFRKPQHF.

This chain connects TRBV10-3 to TRBJ2-3; weak D call: TRBD2 (6 bases). CDR3 length equals 14 residues. The V gene lost 4 bases and the J gene lost 3 bases, with 11 bases spanning the gap. Germline-derived CDR1 and CDR2 are ENHRY and SYGVKD. CDR3 in amino acids: CAISVSGTTDTQYF. The DNA of the CDR3 is TGTGCCATCAGTGTATCGGGGACTACAGATACGCAGTATTTT.

A note on this clonotype: In this CDR3 the conserved last residue, phenylalanine or tryptophan, is missing, so a read error is likely. The chain recombines TRBV6-5 with TRBJ1-1; 8 bases align to TRBD1. The CDR3 is made up of 14 amino acids. The germline V gene has CDR1 MNHEY and CDR2 SVGAGI. The CDR3 nucleotides are TGTACCAGCAGTAGGACAGGGCCCGGCACTGAAGCTTTCCTT. Translated: CTSSRTGPGTEAFL.

A few counts support this clonotype. V usage is TRBV29-1 and J usage is TRBJ2-7, with 8 bases matching TRBD1. Germline V gene data show CDR1 as SQVTM and CDR2 as ANQGSEA. The CDR3 sequence is 13 residues long. J gave up 3 bases and V 3 bases, and 4 bases lay outside the gene matches. CDR3 sequence: CSVEDRVGYEQYF. The CDR3 bases are TGCAGCGTTGAGGACAGGGTGGGCTACGAGCAGTACTTC.

Comments on this clonotype: A read error is possible here, since a much larger clone lies one base away. The V and J genes are TRBV12-3 or TRBV12-4 and TRBJ2-7; possible D gene TRBD2, 5 bases. V shed 5 bases and J shed 4 bases, with 9 bases lying between them. This CDR3 is 12 amino acids long. The CDR3 reads CASSQAEYEQYF. The CDR3 nucleotides read TGTGCCAGCAGTCAAGCGGAATACGAGCAGTACTTC.

With respect to this clonotype: This sequence may be a read error, since a much larger clone differs from it by one base. The V gene is TRBV29-1, the J gene TRBJ2-7; possible D gene TRBD2, 6 bases. This CDR3 contains 12 residues. Germline CDR1 is SQVTM and CDR2 is ANQGSEA. The CDR3 protein is CSASRDSYEHYF. DNA for the CDR3: TGCAGCGCCAGCCGGGACTCCTACGAGCATTACTTC.

As to this clonotype: Possible read error: a much larger clone is one base away. The chain combines TRBV6-2 or TRBV6-3 with TRBJ2-2, with TRBD1 matching over 9 bases. Losses at the gene ends were 6 bases for V and 6 bases for J; bases not matched to a gene: 5. The CDR3 extends over 14 amino acids. The V gene's germline CDR1 is MNHEY and CDR2 SVGEGT. The CDR3 sequence: CASSRQGGAGELFF. The CDR3 coding sequence is TGTGCCAGCAGCCGACAGGGGGGCGCCGGGGAGCTGTTTTTT.

This clonotype has only a few counts. The chain links TRBV5-4 to TRBJ2-7; TRBD2 aligns across 12 bases. This CDR3 has 18 residues. The germline gives CDR1 SGHNT, CDR2 YYREEE (reference sequence). V shed 0 bases, J shed 2 bases, and the junction held 9 bases outside the gene matches. CDR3 residues: CASSLGSLLAGGAYEQYF. CDR3 coding DNA: TGTGCCAGCAGCTTGGGCTCCCTACTAGCGGGAGGAGCCTACGAGCAGTACTTC.

This clonotype was found a few times. A read error may explain this, as a much larger clone is one base away. The chain is built from TRBV28 and TRBJ1-5; maybe TRBD1 (6 bases). Germline CDR1 reads MDHEN; CDR2 reads SYDVKM. This CDR3 region has 13 residues. In DNA, the CDR3 is TGTGCCGGCAGTTTCCGAGGGGGGCAGCCCCAGCATTTT. Translating it yields CAGSFRGGQPQHF.

This clonotype was seen only once. A much larger clone lies a single base off, so this may be a read error. The chain is built from TRBV29-1 and TRBJ2-5; tentatively, D is TRBD2 (5 bases). The CDR3 has 13 amino acids. V dropped 6 bases and J dropped 4 bases, with 15 bases sitting between them. Per the germline V gene, CDR1 is SQVTM and CDR2 is ANQGSEA. The CDR3 loop reads CSVGIGRRETQYF. The CDR3 DNA sequence: TGCAGCGTCGGGATAGGCCGGAGAGAGACCCAGTACTTC.

Concerning this clonotype: This may stem from a read error, because a much larger clone lies one nucleotide away. J is TRBJ2-3 and V is TRBV6-2 or TRBV6-3; the match to TRBD2 covers 9 bases. In germline, CDR1 is MNHEY, CDR2 SVGEGT. The length of the CDR3 is 13 residues. This CDR3 is CVSGLAGFDTQYF. DNA of the CDR3: TGTGTCAGCGGGCTAGCGGGATTCGATACGCAGTATTTT.

About this clonotype: Compared with germline, one end of the junction differs, possibly owing to a read error. The chain links TRBV6-2 or TRBV6-3 to TRBJ1-5; D is ambiguous. The CDR3 length is 15 residues. Germline V gene data show CDR1 as MNHEY and CDR2 as SVGEGT. This CDR3 is CTSSYFGNSNQPQHF. As DNA, the CDR3 is TGTACCAGCAGTTACTTTGGAAATAGCAATCAGCCCCAGCATTTT.